This passage covers 5 T cell receptor beta chains from one sample sequenced in a study of T cells in Graves' hyperthyroidism and ophthalmopathy. Amplified TCR beta CDR3 regions came from RNA transcripts. The TCR CDR3 first-round RT-PCR relied on the HTBI primer set. TCRdb redid the calling of the multiplex PCR reads with MiXCR, one entry per CDR3 protein. Of 40,000 to 60,000 distinct CDR3 sequences listed, around half are singletons. The sequenced material came from blood. Receptors were obtained from a woman aged 45-60 years with Graves' ophthalmopathy.

This clonotype has at least ten counts. The gene calls are TRBV19 and TRBJ2-3; 8 bases are shared with TRBD2. Unmatched junction bases numbered 11, after V lost 1 base and J lost 5 bases. CDR1 is LNHDA, CDR2 SQIVND, per germline (reference sequence). CDR3 length: 17 residues. CDR3 loop: CASSIAAQRELRDTQYF. The CDR3 coding sequence is TGTGCCAGTAGTATAGCAGCCCAGCGGGAGTTGAGAGATACGCAGTATTTT.

Turning to this clonotype: At one of its ends the junction is not consistent with the germline gene, which may arise from a read error. This chain uses TRBV24-1 with TRBJ2-3; 14 nucleotides agree with TRBD2. The germline V gene has CDR1 KGHDR and CDR2 SFDVKD. CDR3 length: 20 amino acids. Here the CDR3 reads CASSGYRTGTSGSLPDTQYF. The DNA for the CDR3 is TGTGCCTCCAGTGGTTACCGCACTGGGACTAGCGGGAGTCTGCCAGATACGCAGTATTTT.

This chain joins TRBV27 and TRBJ2-2; D not resolved. The CDR3 covers 16 residues. Germline V CDR1 and CDR2: MNHEY, SMNVEV (reference sequence). V lost 5 bases and J lost 1, with 14 bases in between. CDR3 protein: CASSVNRALNTGELFF. The CDR3 DNA is TGTGCCAGCAGTGTCAACAGAGCCCTGAACACCGGGGAGCTGTTTTTT.

The rearrangement links TRBV10-1 to TRBJ1-1; D might be TRBD1 (6 bases). Germline loops: CDR1 WNHNN, CDR2 SYGVQD (reference sequence). Deletions cut 10 bases from V and 2 bases from J, with 14 bases between. The CDR3 is made up of 13 amino acids. CDR3 amino acids: CATQNRENTEAFF. For the CDR3, the DNA is TGCGCCACGCAAAACAGGGAAAACACTGAAGCTTTCTTT.

V usage is TRBV5-1 and J usage is TRBJ1-5, with D possibly matching TRBD1 (5 bases). The germline V gene has CDR1 SGHRS and CDR2 YFSETQ. V lost 0 bases and J 6 bases, leaving 10 bases between the germline ends. This CDR3 has 14 amino acids. The CDR3 protein is CASSLAGGGQPQHF. The CDR3, as DNA: TGCGCCAGCAGCTTGGCCGGGGGTGGTCAGCCCCAGCATTTT.